These 30 T cell receptor beta chains share one sample of origin, sequenced in a study of T cell repertoires in cytomegalovirus infection. MiXCR, applied by TCRdb to the reads, yields one record per CDR3 protein. This table has roughly 500,000 distinct CDR3 sequences, approximately 11% appearing once. The sequenced sample was PBMCs. The receptors here all came from a human donor in good health (CMV status not recorded). Some clones in this sample may be carry-over from other donors' samples.

The chain employs TRBV5-5 and TRBJ2-7, with 10 positions matching TRBD2. The CDR3 spans 16 residues. Germline V gene data show CDR1 as SGHKS and CDR2 as YYEKEE (reference sequence). J lost 0 bases, V lost 4 bases, and 7 bases had no gene match. This chain's CDR3 is CASSLGTSEISYEQYF. The CDR3 nucleotides read TGTGCCAGCAGCCTAGGGACTAGCGAGATCTCCTACGAGCAGTACTTC.

This clonotype was detected ten times or more. J is TRBJ2-2 and V is TRBV20-1; no clear D. The CDR3 spans 13 residues. Germline CDR1 DFQATT, CDR2 SNEGSKA (reference sequence). V was trimmed by 6 bases and J by 1 base, leaving 9 bases between them. The CDR3 loop reads CSARTRNTGELFF. The CDR3 nucleotides read TGCAGTGCCCGAACAAGGAACACCGGGGAGCTGTTTTTT.

This clonotype was seen more than once but under ten times. CDR3 amino acids: CASSFGYIDSSYEQYF. The CDR3 DNA reads TGTGCCAGCAGTTTCGGTTATATAGACAGCTCTTACGAGCAGTACTTC. The chain carries TRBV28 and TRBJ2-7; D is perhaps TRBD1 (5 bases). Trimming removed 3 bases at V and 4 bases at J, with 19 bases between. The germline V gene has CDR1 MDHEN and CDR2 SYDVKM. This CDR3 contains 16 residues.

This clonotype was recorded many times. This rearrangement joins TRBV7-6 to TRBJ2-1; D not certain. There are 13 residues in the CDR3. The V end was cut by 5 bases, the J end by 6 bases, with 11 bases between. Germline-derived CDR1 and CDR2 are SGHVS and FNYEAQ. In DNA, the CDR3 is TGTGCCAGCAGCCCGGACCCGTTCAATGAGCAGTTCTTC. Translation gives CASSPDPFNEQFF.

This clonotype was counted many times. The genes are TRBV7-9 and TRBJ2-7; weak D call: TRBD1 (6 bases). Trimming removed 6 bases at V and 3 bases at J, with 15 bases between. CDR1 is SEHNR and CDR2 is FQNEAQ in the germline V gene (reference sequence). The CDR3 covers 14 residues. This chain's CDR3 is CASRPGEIVYEQYF. In nucleotides, the CDR3 is TGTGCCAGCAGGCCAGGGGAGATCGTCTACGAGCAGTACTTC.

This clonotype was observed many times. The CDR3 DNA reads TGTGCCAGCAGCTTAGGGACCGGCTCCTACGAGCAGTACTTC. Protein: CASSLGTGSYEQYF. This chain connects TRBV7-8 to TRBJ2-7; D is ambiguous. CDR1 and CDR2 (germline): SGHVS, FQNEAQ. Trimming removed 1 base from V and 0 bases from J, with 7 bases in between. The CDR3 runs to 14 residues.

This clonotype was detected many times. The chain uses TRBV29-1 and TRBJ1-2, with a weak D call TRBD1 (5 bases). The germline V gene has CDR1 SQVTM and CDR2 ANQGSEA. V lost 0 bases to trimming and J lost 0 bases, with 8 bases between them. This CDR3 spans 14 amino acids. The chain's CDR3 is CSVEDRATNYGYTF. The CDR3 DNA is TGCAGCGTTGAAGACAGGGCAACTAACTATGGCTACACCTTC.

The J gene is TRBJ2-1, the V gene TRBV5-6; tentatively, D is TRBD2 (6 bases). The V end was cut by 0 bases, the J end by 1 base, with 8 bases between. The germline V gene encodes CDR1 SGHDT and CDR2 YYEEEE. The CDR3 contains 15 residues. The CDR3 loop reads CASSLELASYNEQFF. The DNA for the CDR3 is TGTGCCAGCAGCTTGGAACTAGCTTCCTACAATGAGCAGTTCTTC. Full variable domain (rest looked up from reference TRBV5-6 and TRBJ2-1): DAGVTQSPTHLIKTRGQQVTLRCSPKSGHDTVSWYQQALGQGPQFIFQYYEEEERQRGNFPDRFSGHQFPNYSSELNVNALLLGDSALYLCASSLELASYNEQFFGPGTRLTVL.

There are many counts of this clonotype. The chain carries TRBV27 and TRBJ2-1; D perhaps matches TRBD2 (6 bases). The CDR3 covers 14 residues. V shed 5 bases and J shed 2 bases, with 10 bases lying between them. Germline V CDR1 and CDR2: MNHEY, SMNVEV (reference sequence). CDR3 residues: CASSGSGPYNEQFF. DNA for the CDR3: TGTGCCAGCAGTGGCAGCGGGCCCTACAATGAGCAGTTCTTC.

This clonotype was seen many times. J is TRBJ2-5 and V is TRBV27, with 9 bases matching TRBD1. Germline CDR1 is MNHEY and CDR2 is SMNVEV (reference sequence). The CDR3 consists of 15 residues. The ends lost 5 bases at V and 3 bases at J; junction bases unmatched: 7. DNA for the CDR3: TGTGCCAGCAGTCCATCGTGGACAGGGGAAGAGACCCAGTACTTC. Encoded protein: CASSPSWTGEETQYF.

There are many counts of this clonotype. V gene TRBV7-2 combines with J gene TRBJ1-2; no reliable D call. The CDR3 is 14 residues long. With 5 bases removed from V and 2 bases from J, the gap between germline ends came to 12 bases. CDR1 and CDR2 from the germline V gene are SGHTA and FQGNSA. CDR3 in DNA: TGTGCCAGCAGCCCGCAGTCCGGGAACTATGGCTACACCTTC. Translation gives CASSPQSGNYGYTF.

The genes are TRBV7-8 and TRBJ1-1, with D unresolved. Between the trimmed V and J ends, which lost 3 bases and 1 base, there was a span of 12 bases. CDR3 size: 15 residues. CDR1 is SGHVS and CDR2 is FQNEAQ in the germline V gene. CDR3 sequence: CASSFALPANTEAFF. The DNA of the CDR3 is TGTGCCAGCAGCTTTGCACTACCGGCGAACACTGAAGCTTTCTTT. Using reference TRBV7-8 and TRBJ1-1 for the parts outside the CDR3, the full variable domain is GAGVSQSPRYKVAKRGQDVALRCDPISGHVSLFWYQQALGQGPEFLTYFQNEAQLDKSGLPSDRFFAERPEGSVSTLKIQRTQQEDSAVYLCASSFALPANTEAFFGQGTRLTVV.

This clonotype was counted many times. The chain recombines TRBV28 with TRBJ1-5; D is undetermined. The germline V and J ends were trimmed by 6 bases and 3 bases, with 9 bases remaining between them. CDR1 is MDHEN, CDR2 SYDVKM, per germline. The CDR3 contains 13 residues. CDR3 sequence reads: CASRGTDNQPQHF. For the CDR3, the DNA is TGTGCCAGCAGGGGCACAGACAATCAGCCCCAGCATTTT. Complete variable domain (other parts from reference TRBV28 and TRBJ1-5): DVKVTQSSRYLVKRTGEKVFLECVQDMDHENMFWYRQDPGLGLRLIYFSYDVKMKEKGDIPEGYSVSREKKERFSLILESASTNQTSMYLCASRGTDNQPQHFGDGTRLSIL.

This chain joins TRBV6-6 and TRBJ1-5, with 7 positions matching TRBD1. V was pared by 2 bases and J by 0 bases, with 7 bases of the junction left unmatched. The CDR3 has 17 residues. Germline V gene lookup returns CDR1 MNHNY and CDR2 SVGAGI (reference sequence). The CDR3 here is CASSYVEGAYSNQPQHF. DNA for the CDR3: TGTGCCAGCAGTTACGTGGAGGGGGCCTATAGCAATCAGCCCCAGCATTTT.

This clonotype was picked up many times. The V and J genes are TRBV7-6 and TRBJ2-1; 11 nucleotides line up with TRBD1. CDR1 and CDR2 (germline): SGHVS, FNYEAQ. The CDR3 is 16 residues long. V was pared by 1 base and J by 5 bases, with 4 bases of the junction left unmatched. The CDR3 loop is CASSLDTGQGDNEQFF. In DNA form, the CDR3 reads TGTGCCAGCAGCTTAGATACGGGACAGGGGGACAATGAGCAGTTCTTC.

This clonotype was seen many times. This chain links TRBV12-3 or TRBV12-4 with TRBJ1-3; 10 bases are shared with TRBD1. The CDR3 has 16 residues. After removal of 6 bases from V and 4 bases from J, the junction contained 9 bases not matched to a gene. The chain's CDR3 is CASSLRDRGLGNTIYF. Written as DNA, the CDR3 is TGTGCCAGCAGCCTTCGGGACAGGGGACTGGGAAACACCATATATTTT.

At least ten counts were recorded for this clonotype. The V call is TRBV2, the J call TRBJ2-7; D perhaps matches TRBD1 (6 bases). V was clipped by 5 bases and J by 0 bases, with 11 bases between them. This CDR3 contains 14 residues. Looked up from germline, CDR1 is SNHLY and CDR2 is FYNNEI. CDR3 residues: CASSTQGVSYEQYF. CDR3 in DNA: TGTGCCAGCAGTACACAGGGAGTCTCCTACGAGCAGTACTTC.

This clonotype was seen ten or more times. This sequence joins TRBV12-3 or TRBV12-4 and TRBJ1-1; 11 bases align to TRBD1. The V gene end was trimmed by 5 bases and the J gene end by 0 bases; junction bases not matched to a gene: 5. This CDR3 spans 16 amino acids. This CDR3 reads CASSAGQGDMNTEAFF. CDR3 nucleotide sequence: TGTGCCAGCAGTGCGGGACAGGGGGATATGAACACTGAAGCTTTCTTT.

In its sample, this clonotype was seen a few times. V and J are TRBV5-4 and TRBJ2-3; D is undetermined. Germline values: CDR1 SGHNT, CDR2 YYREEE (reference sequence). V lost 7 bases to trimming and J lost 0 bases, with 3 bases between them. The CDR3 has 11 amino acids. The DNA of the CDR3 is TGTGCCAGCGTCAGCACAGATACGCAGTATTTT. It yields the protein CASVSTDTQYF. Filled out from reference TRBV5-4 and TRBJ2-3, the complete variable domain reads ETGVTQSPTHLIKTRGQQVTLRCSSQSGHNTVSWYQQALGQGPQFIFQYYREEENGRGNFPPRFSGLQFPNYSSELNVNALELDDSALYLCASVSTDTQYFGPGTRLTVL.

This clonotype occurred many times. The V and J genes are TRBV27 and TRBJ2-3; the D is unclear. CDR3 length equals 15 residues. Trimming took 6 bases from V and 5 from J, leaving 18 bases between them. Germline V CDR1 and CDR2: MNHEY, SMNVEV (reference sequence). This chain's CDR3 is CASSLNGRTQDTQYF. The CDR3 DNA reads TGTGCCAGCAGCTTGAATGGCAGGACCCAAGATACGCAGTATTTT.

This clonotype was counted ten times or more. The rearrangement uses TRBV7-6 and TRBJ2-3; TRBD1 might be the D (6 bases). The V gene lost 2 bases and the J gene lost 5 bases, with 14 bases spanning the gap. The CDR3 sequence is 15 residues long. CDR1 and CDR2 from the germline V gene are SGHVS and FNYEAQ. CDR3 DNA sequence: TGTGCCAGCAGCTTATGGGCAGGGGAAAAAGATACGCAGTATTTT. Its protein is CASSLWAGEKDTQYF.

This clonotype was counted at least ten times. This sequence joins TRBV11-2 and TRBJ1-2; D is unresolved. This CDR3 has 18 amino acids. Trimming shortened V by 5 bases and J by 5 bases, and 27 bases separated the two germline ends. The germline V gene has CDR1 SGHAT and CDR2 FQNNGV. In DNA, the CDR3 is TGTGCCAGCAGCCGCTGGGTAAGTCGGAGCTCCGAAGAGTATGGCTACACCTTC. It is translated as CASSRWVSRSSEEYGYTF. Drawing the rest from reference TRBV11-2 and TRBJ1-2, the complete variable domain is EAGVAQSPRYKIIEKRQSVAFWCNPISGHATLYWYQQILGQGPKLLIQFQNNGVVDDSQLPKDRFSAERLKGVDSTLKIQPAKLEDSAVYLCASSRWVSRSSEEYGYTFGSGTRLTVV.

This clonotype was seen ten or more times. The V and J genes are TRBV12-3 or TRBV12-4 and TRBJ1-5; D is unresolved. CDR3 length: 14 amino acids. Trimming stripped 6 bases from V and 2 bases from J, with 11 bases between. The CDR3, as DNA: TGTGCCAGCAGATTGGGAAGGCGCAATCAGCCCCAGCATTTT. It translates to CASRLGRRNQPQHF.

This clonotype has just a few counts. The gene calls are TRBV7-3 and TRBJ2-1; either TRBD1 or TRBD2 may fit D (5 bases each). The CDR3 runs 18 residues. Germline CDR1 and CDR2: SGHTA and FQGTGA. V dropped 1 base and J dropped 7 bases, with 23 bases sitting between them. Here the CDR3 DNA reads TGTGCCAGCAGCTTAATAACCCCCTTTGGGGGTCAGGGAAATGAGCAGTTCTTC. This translates into CASSLITPFGGQGNEQFF. The variable domain in full, completed from reference TRBV7-3 and TRBJ2-1, reads GAGVSQTPSNKVTEKGKYVELRCDPISGHTALYWYRQSLGQGPEFLIYFQGTGAADDSGLPNDRFFAVRPEGSVSTLKIQRTERGDSAVYLCASSLITPFGGQGNEQFFGPGTRLTVL.

The CDR3 protein is CASSLGNYLAGGPVEQFF. The DNA for the CDR3 is TGTGCCAGCAGCTTAGGAAACTATCTAGCGGGGGGGCCGGTTGAGCAGTTCTTC. The chain joins TRBV11-2 to TRBJ2-1; 12 bases agree with TRBD2. Per germline, CDR1 SGHAT and CDR2 FQNNGV. CDR3 length equals 18 residues. Trimming cost V 1 base and J 9 bases; bases outside gene matches: 13.

In this sample, this clonotype turned up a few times. V and J are TRBV2 and TRBJ2-7; 9 nucleotides agree with TRBD2. The CDR3 runs 13 residues. Germline values: CDR1 SNHLY, CDR2 FYNNEI. V shed 7 bases, J shed 3 bases, and the junction held 4 bases outside the gene matches. CDR3 sequence (DNA): TGTGCCAGCATGAGCGGGAGGCTCTACGAGCAGTACTTC. Its protein is CASMSGRLYEQYF.

This clonotype was seen a handful of times. The chain combines TRBV18 with TRBJ2-4, with a weak D call TRBD2 (5 bases). CDR1 KGHSH and CDR2 LQKENI come from the germline V gene. This CDR3 has 15 residues. Trimming cost V 0 bases and J 6 bases, with 12 bases left between them. CDR3 region: CASSPPSGGPNIQYF. CDR3 coding DNA: TGTGCCAGCTCACCACCGTCGGGCGGGCCAAACATTCAGTACTTC.

This clonotype was picked up a small number of times. The chain combines TRBV19 with TRBJ1-1; 9 bases align to TRBD1. J gave up 5 bases and V 8 bases, and 6 bases lay outside the gene matches. Germline values: CDR1 LNHDA, CDR2 SQIVND (reference sequence). The CDR3 sequence is 13 residues long. The CDR3 loop reads CASSGTGYTEAFF. CDR3 DNA: TGTGCCAGTTCCGGGACAGGGTATACTGAAGCTTTCTTT.

This clonotype appeared many times. The V call is TRBV28, the J call TRBJ2-7; 9 bases align to TRBD1. Germline CDR1 is MDHEN and CDR2 is SYDVKM. This CDR3 spans 13 amino acids. V gave up 7 bases and J gave up 2 bases; unmatched junction bases: 3. This CDR3 reads CASMDRGPYEQYF. CDR3 bases: TGTGCCAGCATGGACAGGGGACCCTACGAGCAGTACTTC.

This clonotype was detected ten times or more. This chain connects TRBV4-1 to TRBJ2-2; 9 bases fit TRBD1. Germline V lookup: CDR1 MGHRA, CDR2 YSYEKL. This CDR3 has 16 residues. The junction had 7 bases not matched to a gene; V was cut back by 4 bases and J by 4 bases. CDR3 sequence (DNA): TGCGCCAGCAGCCTCAACAGGGGGCAGGGCACCGGGGAGCTGTTTTTT. Translation gives CASSLNRGQGTGELFF.